The entry below gives a single TCR beta chain sequence along with its context. Its antigen remains unknown. Sequenced by immunoSEQ multiplex PCR; TCRdb stores in-frame clones only, minus some. The sample consists of a few hundred thousand clones, about 91% of them appearing once. CDR1 and CDR2 from the germline V gene are SEHNR and FQNEAQ (reference sequence). The CDR3 loop spans 15 amino acids. V gave up 5 bases and J gave up 6 bases; unmatched junction bases: 10. This record belongs to a study of cytomegalovirus exposure and HLA in healthy donors. Overall study: The roughly 130 validation repertoires used the same platform as the roughly 720 first-cohort repertoires (as reported by a later analysis).

Broader study findings: A subsequent analysis found that TCR clusters from the first cohort also tended to co-occur in the 90 to 150 validation repertoires, with around 94% of cluster scores above 0. According to reports, the classifier identified cytomegalovirus status with high specificity and sensitivity. Confirmation was obtained in vitro that a few CMV-associated chains are specific for CMV antigens.

This receptor was taken from a woman aged 18-29 years in good health and CMV-seronegative. Material for sequencing was PBMCs. The chain has TRBV7-9 and TRBJ1-1; the match to TRBD1 covers 9 bases. The CDR3 here is CASSPTTGGASEAFF. In DNA, the CDR3 is TGTGCCAGCAGCCCGACGACAGGGGGGGCCTCTGAAGCTTTCTTT.